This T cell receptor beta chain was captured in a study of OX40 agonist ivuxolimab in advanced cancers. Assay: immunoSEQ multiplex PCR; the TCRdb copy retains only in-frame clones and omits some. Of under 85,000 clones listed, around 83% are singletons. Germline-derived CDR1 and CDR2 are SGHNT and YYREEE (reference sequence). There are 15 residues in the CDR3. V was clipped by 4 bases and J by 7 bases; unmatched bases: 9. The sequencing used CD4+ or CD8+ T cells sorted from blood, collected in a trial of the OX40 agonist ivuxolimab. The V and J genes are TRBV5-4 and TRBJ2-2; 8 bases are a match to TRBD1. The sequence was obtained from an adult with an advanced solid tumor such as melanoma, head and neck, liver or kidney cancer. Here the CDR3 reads CASSTRQGFGGELFF. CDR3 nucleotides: TGTGCCAGCAGCACCCGACAGGGGTTTGGCGGGGAGCTGTTTTTT. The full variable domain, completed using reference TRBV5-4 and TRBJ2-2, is ETGVTQSPTHLIKTRGQQVTLRCSSQSGHNTVSWYQQALGQGPQFIFQYYREEENGRGNFPPRFSGLQFPNYSSELNVNALELDDSALYLCASSTRQGFGGELFFGEGSRLTVL.